This entry lists 2 T cell receptor beta chains sequenced from one sample in a study of human T cells and chemical hapten exposure. TCRdb used MiXCR to reprocess the RACE reads, holding one entry per CDR3 protein. The table has 200,000 to 300,000 distinct CDR3 sequences, 7% to 10% seen once. The time point denotes: pre-sensitization, week 0. Treatment reported: therapeutic diphenylcyclopropenone sensitization with weekly scalp DPC. Sample: whole blood, taken in connection with sensitization to the hapten diphenylcyclopropenone (DPC). Receptors originate from a woman aged 40 to 50 with alopecia areata. Some clones in this sample may be carry-over from other donors' samples.

This clonotype was counted once. The chain combines TRBV6-1 with TRBJ2-3, with TRBD1 identical over 10 bases. Unmatched junction bases numbered 3, after V lost 3 bases and J lost 0 bases. The CDR3 is made up of 16 amino acids. Germline loops: CDR1 MNHNS, CDR2 SASEGT. CDR3 in amino acids: CASSDRQGASTDTQYF. The CDR3 DNA reads TGTGCCAGCAGTGATCGACAGGGGGCCAGCACAGATACGCAGTATTTT.

The chain has TRBV7-2 and TRBJ2-3; possibly TRBD2 for D (6 bases). This CDR3 has 16 residues. The V end was cut by 2 bases, the J end by 0 bases, with 12 bases between. In germline, CDR1 is SGHTA, CDR2 FQGNSA. The CDR3 here is CASSLRAGPSTDTQYF. The CDR3 DNA sequence: TGTGCCAGCAGCTTACGGGCGGGGCCTAGCACAGATACGCAGTATTTT.